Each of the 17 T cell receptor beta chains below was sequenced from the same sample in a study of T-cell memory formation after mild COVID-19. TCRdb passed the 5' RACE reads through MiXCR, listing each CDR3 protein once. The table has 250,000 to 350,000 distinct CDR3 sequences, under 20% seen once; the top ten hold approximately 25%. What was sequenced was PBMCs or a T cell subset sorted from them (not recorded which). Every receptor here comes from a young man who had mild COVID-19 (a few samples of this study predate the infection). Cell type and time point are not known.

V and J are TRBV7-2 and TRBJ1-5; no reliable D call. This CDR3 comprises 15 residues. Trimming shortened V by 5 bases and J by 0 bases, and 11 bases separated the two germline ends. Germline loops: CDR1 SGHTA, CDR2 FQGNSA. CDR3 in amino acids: CASSPQYGSNQPQHF. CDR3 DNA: TGTGCCAGCAGCCCCCAGTATGGTAGCAATCAGCCCCAGCATTTT.

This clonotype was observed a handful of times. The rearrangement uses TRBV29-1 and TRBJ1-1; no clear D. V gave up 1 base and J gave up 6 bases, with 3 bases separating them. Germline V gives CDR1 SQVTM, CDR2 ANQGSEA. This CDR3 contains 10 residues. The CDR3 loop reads CSVEGPEAFF. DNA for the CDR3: TGCAGCGTTGAAGGGCCTGAAGCTTTCTTT.

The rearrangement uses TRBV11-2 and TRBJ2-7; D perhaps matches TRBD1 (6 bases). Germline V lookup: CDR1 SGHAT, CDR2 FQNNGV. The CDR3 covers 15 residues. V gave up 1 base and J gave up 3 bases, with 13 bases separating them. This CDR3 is CASSLAPGTSYEQYF. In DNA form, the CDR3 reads TGTGCCAGCAGCTTAGCCCCGGGGACAAGCTACGAGCAGTACTTC.

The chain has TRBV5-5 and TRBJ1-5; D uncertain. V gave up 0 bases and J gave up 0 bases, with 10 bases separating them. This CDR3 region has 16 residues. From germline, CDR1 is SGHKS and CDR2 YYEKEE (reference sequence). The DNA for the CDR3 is TGTGCCAGCAGCTTGGAACGGCTAGATAGCAATCAGCCCCAGCATTTT. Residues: CASSLERLDSNQPQHF.

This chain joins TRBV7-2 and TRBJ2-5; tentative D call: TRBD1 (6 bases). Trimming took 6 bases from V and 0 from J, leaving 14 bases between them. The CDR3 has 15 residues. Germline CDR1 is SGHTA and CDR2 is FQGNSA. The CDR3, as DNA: TGTGCCAGCAGGTCATTATCAGGGGACCAAGAGACCCAGTACTTC. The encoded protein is CASRSLSGDQETQYF.

The CDR3 DNA follows: TGCAGTGCTAGAGATCCAGATTTTTCCTACGAGCAGTACTTC. Encoded protein: CSARDPDFSYEQYF. The chain uses TRBV20-1 and TRBJ2-7; D gene ambiguous. V gave up 0 bases and J gave up 1 base, with 10 bases separating them. CDR1 DFQATT and CDR2 SNEGSKA come from the germline V gene (reference sequence). This CDR3 has 14 residues.

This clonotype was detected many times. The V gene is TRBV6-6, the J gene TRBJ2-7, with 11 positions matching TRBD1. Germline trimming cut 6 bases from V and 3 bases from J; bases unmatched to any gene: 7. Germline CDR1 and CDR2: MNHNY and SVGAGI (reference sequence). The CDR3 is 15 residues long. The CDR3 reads CASRPGQGAYYEQYV. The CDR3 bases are TGTGCCAGCAGGCCCGGACAGGGGGCCTACTACGAGCAGTACGTC.

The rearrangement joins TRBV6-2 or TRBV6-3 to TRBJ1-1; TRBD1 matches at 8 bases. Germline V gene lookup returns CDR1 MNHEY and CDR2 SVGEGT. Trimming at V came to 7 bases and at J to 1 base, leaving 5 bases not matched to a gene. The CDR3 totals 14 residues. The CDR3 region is CASTPRGPNTEAFF. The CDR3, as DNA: TGTGCCAGCACCCCCAGGGGGCCGAACACTGAAGCTTTCTTT.

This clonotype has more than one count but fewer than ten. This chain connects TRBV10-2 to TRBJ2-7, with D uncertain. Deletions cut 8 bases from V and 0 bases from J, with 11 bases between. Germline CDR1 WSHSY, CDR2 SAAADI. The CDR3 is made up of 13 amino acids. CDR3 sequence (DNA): TGCGCCAGCCACGCATACAGCTCCTACGAGCAGTACTTC. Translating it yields CASHAYSSYEQYF.

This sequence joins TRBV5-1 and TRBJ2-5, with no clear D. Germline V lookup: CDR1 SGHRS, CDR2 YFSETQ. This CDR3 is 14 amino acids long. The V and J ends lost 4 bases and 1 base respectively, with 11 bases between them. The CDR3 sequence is CASSVDGIQETQYF. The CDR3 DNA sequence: TGCGCCAGCAGCGTGGACGGTATCCAAGAGACCCAGTACTTC.

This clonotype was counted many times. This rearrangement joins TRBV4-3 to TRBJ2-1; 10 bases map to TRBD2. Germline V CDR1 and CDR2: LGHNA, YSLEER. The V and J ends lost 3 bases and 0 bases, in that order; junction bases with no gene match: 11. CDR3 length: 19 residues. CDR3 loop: CASSHFSGSGGSSYNEQFF. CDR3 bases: TGCGCCAGCAGCCACTTTTCGGGTAGCGGGGGGAGCTCCTACAATGAGCAGTTCTTC.

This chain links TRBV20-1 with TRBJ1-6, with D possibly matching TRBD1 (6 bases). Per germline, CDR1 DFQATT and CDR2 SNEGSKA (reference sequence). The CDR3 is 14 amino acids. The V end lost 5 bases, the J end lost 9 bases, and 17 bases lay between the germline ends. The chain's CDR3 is CSAWTEMDGSPLHF. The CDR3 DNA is TGCAGTGCTTGGACAGAAATGGATGGTTCACCCCTCCACTTT.

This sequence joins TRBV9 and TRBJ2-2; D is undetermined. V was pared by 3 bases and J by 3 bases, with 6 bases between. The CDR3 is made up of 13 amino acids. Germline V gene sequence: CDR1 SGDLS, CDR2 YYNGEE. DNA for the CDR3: TGTGCCAGCAGCGCCGGTTACACCGGGGAGCTGTTTTTT. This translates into CASSAGYTGELFF.

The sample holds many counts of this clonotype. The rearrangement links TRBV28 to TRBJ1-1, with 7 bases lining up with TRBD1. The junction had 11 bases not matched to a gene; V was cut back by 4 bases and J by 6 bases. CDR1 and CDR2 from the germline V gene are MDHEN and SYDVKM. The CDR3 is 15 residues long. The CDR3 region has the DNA TGTGCCAGCAGTTCGCTCACAGGGGAAAACTCTGAAGCTTTCTTT. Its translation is CASSSLTGENSEAFF.

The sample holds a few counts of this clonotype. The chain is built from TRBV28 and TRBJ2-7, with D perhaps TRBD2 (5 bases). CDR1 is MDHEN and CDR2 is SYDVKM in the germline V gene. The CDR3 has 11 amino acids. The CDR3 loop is CASSLGSCVRV. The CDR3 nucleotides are TGTGCCAGCAGTTTGGGGAGCTGCGTACGAGTC.

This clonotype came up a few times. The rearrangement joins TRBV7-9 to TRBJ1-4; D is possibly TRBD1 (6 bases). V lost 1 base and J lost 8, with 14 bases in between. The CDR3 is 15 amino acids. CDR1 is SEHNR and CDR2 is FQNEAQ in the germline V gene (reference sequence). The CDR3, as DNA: TGTGCCAGCAGCTTAGGGGGGGCAGGAGGAGAAAAACTGTTTTTT. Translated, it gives CASSLGGAGGEKLFF. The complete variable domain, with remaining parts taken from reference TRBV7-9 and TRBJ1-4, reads DTGVSQNPRHKITKRGQNVTFRCDPISEHNRLYWYRQTLGQGPEFLTYFQNEAQLEKSRLLSDRFSAERPKGSFSTLEIQRTEQGDSAMYLCASSLGGAGGEKLFFGSGTQLSVL.

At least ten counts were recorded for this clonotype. CDR3 DNA sequence: TGCAGTGCTAGAGAGCTAGCGGGGAACTACGAGCAGTACTTC. Amino acid sequence: CSARELAGNYEQYF. V and J are TRBV20-1 and TRBJ2-7; 9 bases line up with TRBD2. The trim removed 0 bases at V and 3 bases at J, leaving 3 bases unmatched. Germline CDR1 DFQATT, CDR2 SNEGSKA (reference sequence). The CDR3 loop spans 14 amino acids.